One T cell receptor beta chain is described in this entry. Its cognate antigen is unknown. The data are from a study of a mutant IDH1 vaccine in newly diagnosed glioma. Clones were read by immunoSEQ multiplex PCR, and TCRdb kept only the in-frame ones, dropping some. Of fewer than 30,000 clones in the sample, around 77% were seen once. Time point: week 11, during vaccination. Doses consisted of 300 ug of mutant IDH1 20-mer peptide each, paired with topical imiquimod. Germline-derived CDR1 and CDR2 are LNHDA and SQIVND (reference sequence). The length of the CDR3 is 13 residues. Trimming removed 3 bases at V and 1 base at J, with 3 bases between.

The chain is built from TRBV19 and TRBJ2-2; D gene unclear. The receptor's source is a woman in her late teens or twenties with glioma. Sequenced here: PBMCs, sampled from a glioma patient whose treatment included an IDH1 peptide vaccine. DNA for the CDR3: TGTGCCAGTAGTATGGGGAACACCGGGGAGCTGTTTTTT. Translation: CASSMGNTGELFF.